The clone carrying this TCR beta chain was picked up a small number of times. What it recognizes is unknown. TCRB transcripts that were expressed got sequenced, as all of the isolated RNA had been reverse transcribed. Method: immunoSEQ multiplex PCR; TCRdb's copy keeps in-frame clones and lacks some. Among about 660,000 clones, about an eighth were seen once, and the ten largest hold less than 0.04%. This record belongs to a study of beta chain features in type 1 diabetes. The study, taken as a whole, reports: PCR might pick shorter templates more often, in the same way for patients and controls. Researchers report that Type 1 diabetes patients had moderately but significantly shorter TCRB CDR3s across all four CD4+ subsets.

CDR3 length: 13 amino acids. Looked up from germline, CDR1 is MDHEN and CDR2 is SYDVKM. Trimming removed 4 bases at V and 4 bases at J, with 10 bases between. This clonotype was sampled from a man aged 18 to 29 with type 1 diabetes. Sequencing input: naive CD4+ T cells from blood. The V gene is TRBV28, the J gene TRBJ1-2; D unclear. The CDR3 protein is CASSYTDPYGYTF. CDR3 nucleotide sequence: TGTGCCAGCAGTTACACGGACCCCTATGGCTACACCTTC.